One sample yielded the 5 T cell receptor beta chains listed below, sequenced in a study of shared clonotypes between healthy human individuals. Repertoires were generated with immunoSEQ multiplex PCR, while TCRdb's copy carries only in-frame clones and drops some. The profile covers roughly 700,000 clones, with about 74% appearing a single time and approximately 1.8% taken by the ten largest. Material for sequencing was memory CD4+ T cells sorted from blood. Documented subset: CD45RA-negative fraction. The receptors here all came from a woman in her twenties or thirties in good health.

The chain recombines TRBV6-5 with TRBJ2-2; D might be TRBD1 (5 bases). In germline, CDR1 is MNHEY, CDR2 SVGAGI. This CDR3 has 15 residues. Trimming removed 6 bases from V and 0 bases from J, with 11 bases in between. The CDR3 DNA follows: TGTGCCAGCAGGGCGACAGTAGCGAACACCGGGGAGCTGTTTTTT. Protein: CASRATVANTGELFF.

V usage is TRBV2 and J usage is TRBJ1-2; possibly TRBD1 for D (5 bases). The germline V gene has CDR1 SNHLY and CDR2 FYNNEI. The CDR3 runs 14 residues. Trimming cost V 1 base and J 8 bases, with 14 bases left between them. The DNA of the CDR3 is TGTGCCAGCAGTGAAGACTATCGGGGCCGAGGCTACACCTTC. Its translation is CASSEDYRGRGYTF.

The rearrangement uses TRBV6-1 and TRBJ2-1, with TRBD1 identical over 10 bases. The V and J ends lost 4 bases and 2 bases, in that order; junction bases with no gene match: 5. The CDR3 covers 16 residues. Germline CDR1 MNHNS, CDR2 SASEGT. The chain's CDR3 is CASSALGTGAYNEQFF. CDR3 DNA sequence: TGTGCCAGCAGTGCCCTAGGGACAGGGGCCTACAATGAGCAGTTCTTC.

This sequence joins TRBV6-5 and TRBJ1-5, with D unclear. The CDR3 consists of 14 residues. Trimming left V 2 bases short and J 1 base short, with 6 bases between. Germline V gene sequence: CDR1 MNHEY, CDR2 SVGAGI. The CDR3 nucleotides are TGTGCCAGCAGTTACGCGAGCAGCAATCAGCCCCAGCATTTT. Translated, it gives CASSYASSNQPQHF.

CDR3 nucleotides: TGTGCCAGCAGCCGACAGGGGCAGTCCTACGAGCAGTACTTC. It translates to CASSRQGQSYEQYF. The rearrangement joins TRBV6-5 to TRBJ2-7; TRBD1 matches at 8 bases. Germline V lookup: CDR1 MNHEY, CDR2 SVGAGI. The CDR3 loop spans 14 amino acids. With V trimmed by 6 bases and J by 1 base, 5 bases remained unmatched.